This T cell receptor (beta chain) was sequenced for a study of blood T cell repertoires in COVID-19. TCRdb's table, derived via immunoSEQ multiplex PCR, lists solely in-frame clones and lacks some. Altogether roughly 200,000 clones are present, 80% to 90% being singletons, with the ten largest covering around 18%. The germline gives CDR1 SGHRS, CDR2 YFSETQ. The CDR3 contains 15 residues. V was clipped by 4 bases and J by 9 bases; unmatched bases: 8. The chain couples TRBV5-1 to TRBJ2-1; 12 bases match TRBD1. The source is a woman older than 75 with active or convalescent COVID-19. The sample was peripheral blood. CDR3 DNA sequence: TGCGCCAGCAGCGGCGGGACAGGGGGCCTGAGTGAGCAGTTCTTC. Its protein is CASSGGTGGLSEQFF.